This T cell receptor beta chain comes out of a study of T-cell memory formation after mild COVID-19 (dated by TCRdb to the early 2020s). The study in broad terms: TCR sequence clusters from the two donors were found to be largely donor specific. Longitudinal TCRalpha and TCRbeta repertoire sequencing tracked T-cell clones expanding and contracting after mild COVID-19 in a couple of donors. Two young, previously healthy adult volunteers, one female and one male, were included in the cohort.

Spanning cysteine to phenylalanine, the CDR3 consists of 12 amino acids. The read is trimmed to its CDR3 DNA, 36 bases read in frame from base 1. The germline ends are 10 bases apart after V is trimmed by 3 bases and J by 4 bases. The germline V gene (reference sequence) yields DFQATT for CDR1 and SNEGSKA for CDR2. Study-level results and caveats: Contracting CD4+ clones were located mainly in the CM and EM memory subsets, whereas CD8+ clones were found to be enriched in EMRA. Some responding clones were detected in pre-infection memory, suggesting pre-existing cross-reactive memory T cells joined the SARS-CoV-2 response. The study included only two mild cases, and larger cohorts that include severe cases with pre-infection samples were judged to be necessary. Clones that contracted from day 15 to 85 showed balanced CD4/CD8 phenotypes, whereas a second wave of clones that expanded from day 15 to 37 leaned towards CD4+. Whether the second-wave clones peaking on day 37 were SARS-CoV-2 specific was not confirmed.

PBMCs were isolated by Ficoll-Paque density gradient centrifugation. The sequencing machine was an Illumina NovaSeq 6000. TCRalpha and TCRbeta cDNA libraries were constructed by 5'RACE with constant-segment primers, with sample barcodes and unique molecular identifiers being introduced. RNA was extracted from every sample with Trizol reagent. The libraries were amplified in two PCR steps, and the second step added a second sample barcode and Illumina TruSeq adapters. Sequencing of the libraries was done on an Illumina NovaSeq, producing 2 x 150 bp paired-end reads. As for how the authors treated the data: Reads were demultiplexed and collapsed into UMI-guided consensus sequences with migec v1.2.7. With mixcr v2.1.11, UMI consensuses were aligned to TRA and TRB V and J templates and assembled into clonotypes. A clonotype was counted as expanded or contracted only if both edgeR and NoisET called the change significant, with noise models trained on biological replicates. For edgeR calls, a false discovery rate-adjusted p below 0.01 and a log2 fold-change threshold of 1 were applied. As an exploratory analysis of dynamics, max-normalized trajectories of the 1000 most abundant clonotypes were examined with PCA combined with hierarchical clustering. Separately sequenced CD4+ and CD8+ repertoires were used to assign the CD4 or CD8 phenotype of responding clones. TCRdb reworked the public reads: Q25 trimming with fastp, MiXCR clone assembly, productive beta chains retained. Each CDR3 protein gets just one entry, which takes the most common genes and DNA from the rows behind it. The V and J calls follow TCRdb's processing rather than the paper's. The sample table records hundreds of thousands of distinct CDR3 sequences; around 20% of these occur just once. Of the sample, roughly an eighth is held by the ten largest clones.

As for this clonotype: Its recognized antigen is unknown. Per-base quality was not reported, and no clone a single base away is much larger than it.

Sequencing was carried out using PBMCs or a T cell subset sorted from them (not recorded which). The chain is assembled from TRBV20-1 and TRBJ2-7, with TRBD1 tentatively as D gene (6 bases match). This receptor was identified in an adult woman who had mild COVID-19 (a few samples of this study predate the infection). The sample titles of this study are shuffled in the database, so cell type and time point are left out; the donor was told from shared clones. The DNA sequence follows: TGCAGTGCTAGTGGACAGCTGTACGAGCAGTACTTC. This encodes CSASGQLYEQYF.